These 22 T cell receptor beta chains originate from one sample sequenced in a study of cytomegalovirus exposure and HLA in healthy donors. The PCR made use of 60 Vbeta and 13 Jbeta primers. Sequenced by immunoSEQ multiplex PCR; TCRdb stores in-frame clones only, minus some. The profile shows 250,000 to 350,000 clones, roughly 90% of them singletons. The sequenced material came from PBMCs. These receptors were taken from a woman under 30 in good health and CMV-seronegative.

This clone was recorded only once. The chain is built from TRBV2 and TRBJ2-7, with 7 bases matching TRBD1. This CDR3 spans 16 amino acids. V lost 11 bases, J lost 2 bases, and 18 bases stayed unmatched. In germline, CDR1 is SNHLY, CDR2 FYNNEI. CDR3 nucleotides: TGTGCCGCAACCGATTTACCCAGGGGGTCTACCTACGAGCAGTACTTC. It specifies CAATDLPRGSTYEQYF. The full variable domain, completed using reference TRBV2 and TRBJ2-7, is EPEVTQTPSHQVTQMGQEVILRCVPISNHLYFYWYRQILGQKVEFLVSFYNNEISEKSEIFDDQFSVERPDGSNFTLKIRSTKLEDSAMYFCAATDLPRGSTYEQYFGPGTRLTVT.

This chain connects TRBV9 to TRBJ2-5; 7 nucleotides align to TRBD2. Germline loops: CDR1 SGDLS, CDR2 YYNGEE. V gave up 0 bases and J gave up 2 bases; unmatched junction bases: 7. The CDR3 consists of 16 residues. The CDR3 here is CASSVELLGGQETQYF. The DNA for the CDR3 is TGTGCCAGCAGCGTAGAACTGTTGGGGGGGCAAGAGACCCAGTACTTC.

CDR3 nucleotide sequence: TGCAGCGTTCGGGCTAGCGGATCAGATACGCAGTATTTT. Translating gives CSVRASGSDTQYF. The rearrangement links TRBV29-1 to TRBJ2-3; 7 nucleotides match TRBD2. This CDR3 is 13 amino acids long. Germline assignment: CDR1 SQVTM and CDR2 ANQGSEA. Trimming at V came to 5 bases and at J to 4 bases, leaving 6 bases not matched to a gene.

The chain is built from TRBV6-1 and TRBJ2-3; the D gene is possibly TRBD2 (6 bases). CDR3 length: 15 amino acids. Deletions cut 7 bases from V and 3 bases from J, with 17 bases between. The germline CDR1 and CDR2 sequences are MNHNS and SASEGT. The CDR3 nucleotides are TGTGCCAGCAACGGAGTGGGGGGTGGAACAGATACGCAGTATTTT. Translating it yields CASNGVGGGTDTQYF.

For the CDR3, the DNA is TGTGCCAGCAGCTTACCAGGGGGTATCACTGAAGCTTTCTTT. It yields the protein CASSLPGGITEAFF. V gene TRBV7-8 combines with J gene TRBJ1-1; 7 bases are a match to TRBD1. The CDR3 spans 14 residues. V gave up 2 bases and J gave up 4 bases; unmatched junction bases: 4. CDR1 and CDR2 from the germline V gene are SGHVS and FQNEAQ.

The chain carries TRBV4-1 and TRBJ1-5; D uncertain. This CDR3 region has 13 residues. The germline V gene encodes CDR1 MGHRA and CDR2 YSYEKL. V was cut by 0 bases and J by 7 bases, with 7 bases left in between. CDR3 region: CASSQEEAQPQHF. CDR3 DNA: TGCGCCAGCAGCCAAGAGGAAGCGCAGCCCCAGCATTTT.

The J gene is TRBJ1-1, the V gene TRBV7-2; tentative D call: TRBD1 (5 bases). The V and J ends lost 0 bases and 7 bases respectively, with 12 bases between them. This CDR3 comprises 14 residues. Germline values: CDR1 SGHTA, CDR2 FQGNSA. CDR3 loop: CASSLAGGVSEAFF. The CDR3, as DNA: TGTGCCAGCAGCTTAGCGGGAGGGGTGAGTGAAGCTTTCTTT.

V is TRBV6-1 and J is TRBJ2-7; weak D call: TRBD1 (6 bases). Looked up from germline, CDR1 is MNHNS and CDR2 is SASEGT. The length of the CDR3 is 14 residues. The germline V and J ends were trimmed by 6 bases and 3 bases, with 15 bases remaining between them. The CDR3 is CASRTTGLIYEQYF. The CDR3 nucleotides are TGTGCCAGCAGGACCACAGGGCTGATCTACGAGCAGTACTTC.

J is TRBJ1-2 and V is TRBV19, with 7 bases aligning to TRBD1. Germline V CDR1 and CDR2: LNHDA, SQIVND (reference sequence). The CDR3 loop spans 13 amino acids. The junction had 5 bases not matched to a gene; V was cut back by 4 bases and J by 6 bases. In DNA, the CDR3 is TGTGCCAGTAGTAAAGGGGGCGTTAATGGCTACACCTTC. Its translation: CASSKGGVNGYTF.

This CDR3 is CASFSGKSLTDTQYF. The CDR3 coding sequence is TGTGCCAGCTTTTCAGGGAAATCTTTGACAGATACGCAGTATTTT. The chain links TRBV25-1 to TRBJ2-3, with D tentatively TRBD1 (5 bases). The length of the CDR3 is 15 residues. Germline V CDR1 and CDR2: MGHDK, SYGVNS. The ends were cut back, 8 bases at V and 3 bases at J, with 18 bases in the middle.

This clone occurred once. The chain couples TRBV27 to TRBJ1-5, with 8 bases lining up with TRBD1. Germline V gene data show CDR1 as MNHEY and CDR2 as SMNVEV (reference sequence). After removal of 5 bases from V and 4 bases from J, the junction contained 7 bases not matched to a gene. The CDR3 contains 15 residues. The CDR3 DNA reads as TGTGCCAGCAGTCTCCTGACAGGGGCGAATCAGCCCCAGCATTTT. The encoded protein is CASSLLTGANQPQHF.

The V gene is TRBV4-1, the J gene TRBJ2-7; D unresolved. The CDR3 has 16 amino acids. The germline gives CDR1 MGHRA, CDR2 YSYEKL. The V and J ends lost 1 base and 2 bases respectively, with 15 bases between them. The CDR3 region has the DNA TGCGCCAGCAGCCAAGTCCTGAGTCCGCTGGCCTACGAGCAGTACTTC. Residues: CASSQVLSPLAYEQYF.

V and J are TRBV6-1 and TRBJ2-5; possibly TRBD2 for D (6 bases). The V and J ends lost 1 base and 4 bases respectively, with 13 bases between them. Germline assignment: CDR1 MNHNS and CDR2 SASEGT. The CDR3 is 15 amino acids. In nucleotides, the CDR3 is TGTGCCAGCAGTGAAGATTCGGGAGTTATAGAGACCCAGTACTTC. It encodes CASSEDSGVIETQYF.

The chain has TRBV14 and TRBJ2-2; D may be TRBD1 (6 bases). V gave up 1 base and J gave up 4 bases, with 10 bases separating them. In germline, CDR1 is SGHDN, CDR2 FVKESK. The CDR3 contains 15 residues. This chain's CDR3 is CASSQVQGSTGELFF. CDR3 DNA sequence: TGTGCCAGCAGCCAAGTTCAGGGGAGCACCGGGGAGCTGTTTTTT.

The sample holds a few counts of this clone. The chain is built from TRBV14 and TRBJ1-2; tentative D call: TRBD1 (6 bases). This CDR3 is built from 14 residues. V lost 0 bases to trimming and J lost 3 bases, with 8 bases between them. Germline CDR1 and CDR2: SGHDN and FVKESK. CDR3 coding DNA: TGTGCCAGCAGCCAAGAGACAGGATACTATGGCTACACCTTC. As protein: CASSQETGYYGYTF.

The V gene is TRBV6-1, the J gene TRBJ2-7; tentative D call: TRBD1 (6 bases). Looked up from germline, CDR1 is MNHNS and CDR2 is SASEGT. V was clipped by 6 bases and J by 2 bases, with 14 bases between them. The CDR3 is 14 residues long. CDR3 loop: CASRGPGHPYEQYF. In DNA form, the CDR3 reads TGTGCCAGCAGGGGACCGGGACACCCCTACGAGCAGTACTTC.

The sample holds one count of this clone. The rearrangement uses TRBV19 and TRBJ2-1; TRBD1 aligns across 7 bases. Germline V lookup: CDR1 LNHDA, CDR2 SQIVND (reference sequence). The CDR3 covers 14 residues. V was pared by 4 bases and J by 8 bases, with 8 bases of the junction left unmatched. Here the CDR3 reads CASSKQTGSHEQFF. The CDR3 DNA is TGTGCCAGTAGTAAACAGACAGGGAGCCATGAGCAGTTCTTC.

The chain has TRBV9 and TRBJ2-1; D is perhaps TRBD2 (6 bases). CDR1 SGDLS and CDR2 YYNGEE come from the germline V gene. Deletions cut 0 bases from V and 3 bases from J, with 10 bases between. CDR3 length equals 15 residues. The CDR3 DNA reads TGTGCCAGCAGCGTAGGGGCGGGGAGCTACAATGAGCAGTTCTTC. It yields the protein CASSVGAGSYNEQFF.

The table lists this clone with a count of one. V is TRBV2 and J is TRBJ2-1; possibly TRBD1 for D (6 bases). V lost 2 bases to trimming and J lost 2 bases, with 13 bases between them. CDR1 is SNHLY, CDR2 FYNNEI, per germline. This CDR3 has 16 amino acids. CDR3 DNA sequence: TGTGCCAGCAGTGAAAAGGGTCAGGGGCCCTACAATGAGCAGTTCTTC. Residues: CASSEKGQGPYNEQFF.

V and J are TRBV4-2 and TRBJ1-5, with TRBD1 matching over 7 bases. CDR1 and CDR2 from the germline V gene are LGHNA and YNFKEQ. CDR3 size: 16 residues. The J segment lost 6 bases and the V segment lost 4 bases, leaving 12 bases of the junction unmatched. The CDR3 nucleotides are TGTGCCAGCAGCCCGACCGACAGGGCCCCTGGTCAGCCCCAGCATTTT. As protein: CASSPTDRAPGQPQHF.

The rearrangement links TRBV7-8 to TRBJ2-5; maybe TRBD1 (8 bases). Germline V gives CDR1 SGHVS, CDR2 FQNEAQ. V lost 4 bases and J 1 base, leaving 16 bases between the germline ends. CDR3 length: 16 amino acids. The CDR3 spells CASSSAGQEFQETQYF. CDR3 coding DNA: TGTGCCAGCAGCTCAGCGGGACAGGAGTTCCAAGAGACCCAGTACTTC.

This chain connects TRBV5-1 to TRBJ2-5; no reliable D call. Between the trimmed V and J ends, which lost 4 bases and 7 bases, there was a span of 11 bases. CDR3 size: 12 residues. Germline V gene data show CDR1 as SGHRS and CDR2 as YFSETQ. The CDR3 nucleotides are TGCGCCAGCAGCCCTACTTATGGGACCCAGTACTTC. This gives the protein CASSPTYGTQYF.